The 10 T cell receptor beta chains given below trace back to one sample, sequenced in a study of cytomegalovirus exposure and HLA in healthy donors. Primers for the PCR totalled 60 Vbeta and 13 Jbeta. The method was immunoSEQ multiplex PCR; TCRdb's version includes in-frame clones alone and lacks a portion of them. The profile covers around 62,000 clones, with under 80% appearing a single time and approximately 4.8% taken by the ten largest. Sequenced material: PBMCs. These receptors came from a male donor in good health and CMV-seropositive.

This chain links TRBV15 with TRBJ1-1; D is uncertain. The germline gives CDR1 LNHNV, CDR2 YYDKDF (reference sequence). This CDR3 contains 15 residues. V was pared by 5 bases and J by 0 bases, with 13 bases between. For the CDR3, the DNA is TGTGCCACCAGCGCCGGAGGTGCGATGAACACTGAAGCTTTCTTT. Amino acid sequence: CATSAGGAMNTEAFF.

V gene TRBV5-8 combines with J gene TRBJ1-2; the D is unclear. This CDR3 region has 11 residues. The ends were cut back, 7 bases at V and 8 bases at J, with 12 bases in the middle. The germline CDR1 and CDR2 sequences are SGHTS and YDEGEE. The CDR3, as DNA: TGTGCCAGCCGGTCCTGGGAGGGCTACACCTTC. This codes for CASRSWEGYTF.

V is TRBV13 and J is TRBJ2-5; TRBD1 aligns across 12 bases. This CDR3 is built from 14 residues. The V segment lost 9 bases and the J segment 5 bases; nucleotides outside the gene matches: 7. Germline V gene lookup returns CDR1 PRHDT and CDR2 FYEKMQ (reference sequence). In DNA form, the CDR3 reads TGTGCCAGTGGGACAGGGGGCGGCCCTGAGACCCAGTACTTC. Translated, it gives CASGTGGGPETQYF.

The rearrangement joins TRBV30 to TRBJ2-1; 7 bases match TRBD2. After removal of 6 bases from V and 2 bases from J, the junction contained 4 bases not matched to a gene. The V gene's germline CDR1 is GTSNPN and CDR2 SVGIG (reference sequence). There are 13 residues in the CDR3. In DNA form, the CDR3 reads TGTGCCTGCGAGCGGGGCACCTACAATGAGCAGTTCTTC. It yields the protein CACERGTYNEQFF.

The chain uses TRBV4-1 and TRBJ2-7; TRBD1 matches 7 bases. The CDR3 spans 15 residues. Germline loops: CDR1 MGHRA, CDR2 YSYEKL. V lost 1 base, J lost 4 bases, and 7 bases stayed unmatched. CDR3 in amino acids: CASSQAAGQAYEQYF. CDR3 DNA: TGCGCCAGCAGCCAAGCAGCCGGACAGGCTTACGAGCAGTACTTC.

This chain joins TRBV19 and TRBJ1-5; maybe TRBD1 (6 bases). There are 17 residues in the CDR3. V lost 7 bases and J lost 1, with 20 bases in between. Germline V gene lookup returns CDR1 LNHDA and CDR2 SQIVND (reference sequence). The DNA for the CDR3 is TGTGCCAGTAAGGAAGAGGGCGCGGACAGAAGCAATCAGCCCCAGCATTTT. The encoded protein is CASKEEGADRSNQPQHF.

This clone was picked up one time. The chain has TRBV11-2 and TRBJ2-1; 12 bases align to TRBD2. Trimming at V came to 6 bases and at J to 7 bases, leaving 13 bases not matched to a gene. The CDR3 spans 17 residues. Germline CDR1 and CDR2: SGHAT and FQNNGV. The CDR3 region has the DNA TGTGCCAGCAGACGACTAGCGGGGGACAGGGCGTATAATGAGCAGTTCTTC. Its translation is CASRRLAGDRAYNEQFF.

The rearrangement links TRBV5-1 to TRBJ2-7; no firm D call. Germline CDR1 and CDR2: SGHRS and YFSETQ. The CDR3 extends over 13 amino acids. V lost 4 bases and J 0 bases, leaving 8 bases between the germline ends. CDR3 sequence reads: CASSVVASYEQYF. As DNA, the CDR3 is TGCGCCAGCAGCGTCGTAGCCTCCTACGAGCAGTACTTC.

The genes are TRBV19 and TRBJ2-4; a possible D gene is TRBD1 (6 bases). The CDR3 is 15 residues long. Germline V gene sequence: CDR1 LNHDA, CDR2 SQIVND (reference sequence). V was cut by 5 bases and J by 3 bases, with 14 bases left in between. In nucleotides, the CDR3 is TGTGCCAGTAGTCCCAGGACAGTTGGCAAAAACATTCAGTACTTC. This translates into CASSPRTVGKNIQYF.

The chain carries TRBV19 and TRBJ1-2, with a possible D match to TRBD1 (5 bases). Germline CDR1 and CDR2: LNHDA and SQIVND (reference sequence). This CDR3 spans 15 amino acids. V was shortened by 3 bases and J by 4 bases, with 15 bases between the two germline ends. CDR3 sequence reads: CASSISGTFGYGYTF. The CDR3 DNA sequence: TGTGCCAGTAGTATCTCTGGGACTTTCGGCTATGGCTACACCTTC.